This T cell receptor (beta chain) was obtained from a study of T cells in Graves' hyperthyroidism and ophthalmopathy. The trim removed 9 bases at V and 4 bases at J, leaving 8 bases unmatched. The CDR3 is 15 residues long. Per germline, CDR1 LNHDA and CDR2 SQIVND (reference sequence). The study left out patients who had uncontrolled infection, other autoimmune disease, pregnancy or lactation. Diagnosis rested on symptoms, serum thyroxine and TRAb, thyroid ultrasound, and orbital computed tomography. RNA transcripts gave rise to amplified TCR beta CDR3 regions. With the HTBI primer set, the TCR CDR3 went through a first round of RT-PCR. TCRdb used MiXCR to reprocess the multiplex PCR reads, holding one entry per CDR3 protein. Of some 500,000 distinct CDR3 sequences in the sample, 24% were seen once. At least ten counts were recorded for this clonotype.

The sample comprised blood. This TCR came from a woman aged 30 to 39 with Graves' ophthalmopathy. V is TRBV19 and J is TRBJ2-2; 10 nucleotides agree with TRBD2. In nucleotides, the CDR3 is TGTGCCAGCCAGGTAGTAGCGGGGGGCACCGGGGAGCTGTTTTTT. This encodes CASQVVAGGTGELFF.